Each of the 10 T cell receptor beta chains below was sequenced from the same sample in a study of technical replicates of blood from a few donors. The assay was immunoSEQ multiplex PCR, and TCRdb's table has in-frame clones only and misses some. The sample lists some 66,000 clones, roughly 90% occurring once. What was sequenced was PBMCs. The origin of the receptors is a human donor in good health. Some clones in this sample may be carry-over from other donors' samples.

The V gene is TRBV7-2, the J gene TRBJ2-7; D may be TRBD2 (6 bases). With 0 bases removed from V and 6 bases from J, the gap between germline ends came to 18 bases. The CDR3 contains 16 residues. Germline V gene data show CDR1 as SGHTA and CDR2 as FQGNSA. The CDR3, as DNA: TGTGCCAGCAGCTTAGCGGGCGGGAACCGGGGGTCCGAGCAGTACTTC. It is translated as CASSLAGGNRGSEQYF.

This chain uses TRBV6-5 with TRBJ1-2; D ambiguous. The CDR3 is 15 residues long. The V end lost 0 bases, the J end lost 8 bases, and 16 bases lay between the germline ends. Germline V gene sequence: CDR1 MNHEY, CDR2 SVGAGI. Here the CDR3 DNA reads TGTGCCAGCAGTTACTCGATAACACCCGGAGGCGGCTACACCTTC. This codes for CASSYSITPGGGYTF.

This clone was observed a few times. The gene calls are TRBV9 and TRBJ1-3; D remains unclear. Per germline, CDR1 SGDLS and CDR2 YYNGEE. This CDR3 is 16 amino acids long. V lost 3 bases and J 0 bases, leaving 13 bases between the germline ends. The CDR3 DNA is TGTGCCAGCAGCGCCGCCGGGAGATCCTCTGGAAACACCATATATTTT. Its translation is CASSAAGRSSGNTIYF.

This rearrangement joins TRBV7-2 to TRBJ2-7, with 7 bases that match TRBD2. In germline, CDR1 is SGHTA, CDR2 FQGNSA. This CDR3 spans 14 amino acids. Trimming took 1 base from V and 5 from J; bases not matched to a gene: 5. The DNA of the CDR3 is TGTGCCAGCAGCTTAGGCGGGAGTAGGAACGAGCAGTACTTC. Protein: CASSLGGSRNEQYF.

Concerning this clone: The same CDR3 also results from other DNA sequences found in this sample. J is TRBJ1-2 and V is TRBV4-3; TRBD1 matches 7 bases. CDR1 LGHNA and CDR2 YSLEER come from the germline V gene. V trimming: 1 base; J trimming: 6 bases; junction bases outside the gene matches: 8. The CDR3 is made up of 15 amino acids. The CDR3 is CASSQVAARGDGYTF. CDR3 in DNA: TGCGCCAGCAGCCAAGTAGCAGCCAGGGGGGATGGCTACACCTTC.

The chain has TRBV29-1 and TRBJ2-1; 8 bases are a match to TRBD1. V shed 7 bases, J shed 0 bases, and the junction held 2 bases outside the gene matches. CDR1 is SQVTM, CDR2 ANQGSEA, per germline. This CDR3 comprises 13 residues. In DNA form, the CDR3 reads TGCAGCGGAACAGGGGGCTCCTACAATGAGCAGTTCTTC. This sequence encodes CSGTGGSYNEQFF.

This CDR3 reads CASSIAGNSYEQYF. In DNA form, the CDR3 reads TGTGCCAGTAGTATAGCCGGGAACTCCTACGAGCAGTACTTC. V and J are TRBV19 and TRBJ2-7; tentatively, D is TRBD2 (5 bases). Trimming cost V 1 base and J 0 bases, with 7 bases left between them. The V gene's germline CDR1 is LNHDA and CDR2 SQIVND (reference sequence). The CDR3 runs 14 residues.

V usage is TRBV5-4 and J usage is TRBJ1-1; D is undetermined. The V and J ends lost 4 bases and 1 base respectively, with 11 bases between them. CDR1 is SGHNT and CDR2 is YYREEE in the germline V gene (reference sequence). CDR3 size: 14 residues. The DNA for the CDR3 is TGTGCCAGCAGCCCGGTCACGGGGAACACTGAAGCTTTCTTT. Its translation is CASSPVTGNTEAFF. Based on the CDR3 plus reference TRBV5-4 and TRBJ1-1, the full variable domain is ETGVTQSPTHLIKTRGQQVTLRCSSQSGHNTVSWYQQALGQGPQFIFQYYREEENGRGNFPPRFSGLQFPNYSSELNVNALELDDSALYLCASSPVTGNTEAFFGQGTRLTVV.

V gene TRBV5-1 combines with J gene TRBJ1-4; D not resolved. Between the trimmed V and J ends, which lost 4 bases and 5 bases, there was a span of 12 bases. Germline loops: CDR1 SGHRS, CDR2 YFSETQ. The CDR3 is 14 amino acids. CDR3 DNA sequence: TGCGCCAGCAGCCAGACACCGGGAAATGAAAAACTGTTTTTT. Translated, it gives CASSQTPGNEKLFF.

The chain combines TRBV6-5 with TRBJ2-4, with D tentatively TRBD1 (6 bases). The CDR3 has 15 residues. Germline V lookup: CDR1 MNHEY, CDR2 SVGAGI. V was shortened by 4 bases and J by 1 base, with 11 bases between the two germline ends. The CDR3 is CASSSGVVAKNIQYF. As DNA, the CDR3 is TGTGCCAGCAGTTCAGGGGTTGTTGCCAAAAACATTCAGTACTTC.